Presented here are 4 T cell receptor beta chains from one specimen sequenced in a study of cytomegalovirus exposure and HLA in healthy donors. PCR used 60 Vbeta primers and 13 Jbeta primers. The protocol was immunoSEQ multiplex PCR, while the TCRdb copy is restricted to in-frame clones and leaves out a portion. The sample consists of 100,000 to 130,000 clones, more than 70% of them appearing once. Sequenced: PBMCs. The receptor set was obtained from a man younger than 35 in good health and CMV-seronegative.

This rearrangement joins TRBV28 to TRBJ1-6, with D tentatively TRBD1 (6 bases). The CDR3 covers 14 residues. Looked up from germline, CDR1 is MDHEN and CDR2 is SYDVKM. Trimming cost V 4 bases and J 7 bases, with 11 bases left between them. This chain's CDR3 is CASSSDRLNSPLHF. CDR3 coding DNA: TGTGCCAGCAGTTCCGACAGGCTGAATTCACCCCTCCACTTT.

The V call is TRBV7-2, the J call TRBJ2-3, with 10 bases identical to TRBD1. The CDR3 sequence is 14 residues long. The V and J ends lost 6 bases and 5 bases, in that order; junction bases with no gene match: 5. The V gene's germline CDR1 is SGHTA and CDR2 FQGNSA. In DNA, the CDR3 is TGTGCCAGCAGGACGACAGGGGGCGGAGATACGCAGTATTTT. Protein sequence: CASRTTGGGDTQYF.

The rearrangement joins TRBV9 to TRBJ2-1; D ambiguous. The CDR3 runs 13 residues. Germline V gene data show CDR1 as SGDLS and CDR2 as YYNGEE. Trimming removed 3 bases from V and 8 bases from J, with 12 bases in between. The CDR3 coding sequence is TGTGCCAGCAGCGGAGAGCTAGGCCATGAGCAGTTCTTC. Its translation is CASSGELGHEQFF. The whole variable domain, remainder taken from reference TRBV9 and TRBJ2-1, is DSGVTQTPKHLITATGQRVTLRCSPRSGDLSVYWYQQSLDQGLQFLIQYYNGEERAKGNILERFSAQQFPDLHSELNLSSLELGDSALYFCASSGELGHEQFFGPGTRLTVL.

This clone showed up just once. The chain recombines TRBV6-5 with TRBJ2-5; a weak D match, TRBD2 (6 bases). The CDR3 consists of 13 residues. The germline V gene has CDR1 MNHEY and CDR2 SVGAGI. Trimming pared 4 bases from V and 5 bases from J, leaving 11 bases between. CDR3 sequence reads: CASSSEGLETQYF. In DNA form, the CDR3 reads TGTGCCAGCAGTTCGGAGGGGTTGGAGACCCAGTACTTC.